This T cell receptor (beta chain) was captured by sequencing in a study of human T cells and chemical hapten exposure. About the research overall: Small differences in pooled library volume mainly drove the variation in TCR yields per sample.

The authors' total RNA extraction used unfractionated whole blood. The CDR3 loop spans 15 amino acids. Comments on this clonotype: The antigen remains undetermined.

Library construction involved attaching unique molecular identifiers to individual cDNA molecules, which allowed quantitative, reproducible TCR counting. In the original processing: Between 23,224 and 690,600 TCRs appeared in each sample, and the median stood at 95,638. MiXCR, run by TCRdb on the 5' RACE reads, gives a single entry per CDR3 protein. These V and J calls originate from TCRdb's pipeline instead of the authors' own analysis. The table lists about 80,000 distinct CDR3 sequences, around a sixth of them singletons. Findings and caveats of the study: Among TCRs, those above 1 in 1000 frequency were unaffected by DPC sensitization.

The sequence was obtained from a female donor in good health. The chain links TRBV21-1 to TRBJ1-3; TRBD1 is the table's D call, not checked against the DNA. TRBV21-1 corresponds to a pseudogene. The CDR3 reads CASSRMCPGGNTIYF. CDR3 nucleotides: TGTGCCAGCAGCAGAATGTGCCCGGGAGGAAACACCATATATTTT.